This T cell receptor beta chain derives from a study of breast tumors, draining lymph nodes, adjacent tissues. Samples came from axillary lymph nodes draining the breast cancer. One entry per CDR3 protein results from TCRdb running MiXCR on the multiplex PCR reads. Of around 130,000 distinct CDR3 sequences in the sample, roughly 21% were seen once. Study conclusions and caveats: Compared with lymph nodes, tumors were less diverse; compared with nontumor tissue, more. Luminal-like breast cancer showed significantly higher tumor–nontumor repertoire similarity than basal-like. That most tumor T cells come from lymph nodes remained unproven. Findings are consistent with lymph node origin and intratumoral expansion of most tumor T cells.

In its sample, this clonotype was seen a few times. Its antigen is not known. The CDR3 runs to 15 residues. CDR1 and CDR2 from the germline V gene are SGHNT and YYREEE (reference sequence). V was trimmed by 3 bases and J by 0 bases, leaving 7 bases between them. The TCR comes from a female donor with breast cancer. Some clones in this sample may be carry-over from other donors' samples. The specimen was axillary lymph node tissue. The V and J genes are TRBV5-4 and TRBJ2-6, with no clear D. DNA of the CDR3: TGTGCCAGCAGCTCCTGGGCCTCTGGGGCCAACGTCCTGACTTTC. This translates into CASSSWASGANVLTF.